The rows below give T cell receptor beta chains drawn from one sample of a study of cytomegalovirus exposure and HLA in healthy donors. Method: immunoSEQ multiplex PCR; TCRdb's copy keeps in-frame clones and lacks some. This sample has approximately 110,000 clones, with 65% to 80% found just once. Material: PBMCs. The receptors shown here come from a female donor in good health and CMV-seropositive. The CDR3 runs from the conserved cysteine through the conserved F or W. The D gene is left open where the match is weak. Some rows mark clone size as missing; the rest say once, few, many or name a class of expanded clone.

>.|TRBJ2-3|TRBV11-2|17|TRBD2
TGTGCCAGCAGCTTACTTCCCAGACTAGCGGGAGGAGATACGCAGTATTTT
CASSLLPRLAGGDTQYF
>.|TRBJ2-7|TRBV5-4|16|TRBD2
TGTGCCAGCAGCTTGGAACGGACTAGCGCCTCCTACGAGCAGTACTTC
CASSLERTSASYEQYF
>few|TRBJ2-7|TRBV4-2|16|TRBD2
TGTGCCAGCAGCCAAGAAACTAGCGGGAGGCCCCACGAGCAGTACTTC
CASSQETSGRPHEQYF
>once|TRBJ2-7|TRBV9|16|TRBD2
TGTGCCAGCAGCTATACCCCAGCGGGAGAAACGGCCGAGCAGTACTTC
CASSYTPAGETAEQYF
>.|TRBJ1-1|TRBV19|14|TRBD1
TGTGCCAGTAGTATCGGGACAGGTAGCACTGAAGCTTTCTTT
CASSIGTGSTEAFF
>.|TRBJ1-2|TRBV4-3|13|.
TGCGCCAGCAGCCAAGAGACAGGCTATGGCTACACCTTC
CASSQETGYGYTF
>.|TRBJ1-2|TRBV14|15|TRBD1
TGTGCCAGCAGTCTTCCGGGACAGACTAACTATGGCTACACCTTC
CASSLPGQTNYGYTF
>.|TRBJ2-3|TRBV2|13|TRBD1
TGTGCCAGGGGGACAGGGGGCACAGATACGCAGTATTTT
CARGTGGTDTQYF
>.|TRBJ2-6|TRBV7-2|15|.
TGTGCCAGCAGCTTAGCCCGGGCTGGGGCCAACGTCCTGACTTTC
CASSLARAGANVLTF
>.|TRBJ1-1|TRBV6-5|13|.
TGTGCCAGCAGGTCACGGGTGAACACTGAAGCTTTCTTT
CASRSRVNTEAFF
>.|TRBJ2-7|TRBV5-1|15|TRBD1
TGCGCCAGCAGCTCGACAGGGGGCGCGTCCTACGAGCAGTACTTC
CASSSTGGASYEQYF
>.|TRBJ2-5|TRBV19|16|TRBD1
TGTGCCAGTAGTTCGACCGGGACAGGGGTACGTGAGACCCAGTACTTC
CASSSTGTGVRETQYF
>few|TRBJ2-2|TRBV27|18|TRBD2
TGTGCCACTGCGGGGACAGGGGGACTAGCGGGGTACACCGGGGAGCTGTTTTTT
CATAGTGGLAGYTGELFF
>.|TRBJ1-2|TRBV19|16|.
TGTGCCAGTAGTATGTTCGGTGGTTACCCTAACTATGGCTACACCTTC
CASSMFGGYPNYGYTF
>few|TRBJ2-7|TRBV2|15|TRBD1
TGTGCCAGCAGTCGGCCGGGACAGGGACGCGACGAGCAGTACTTC
CASSRPGQGRDEQYF
>.|TRBJ2-5|TRBV9|14|.
TGTGCCAGCAGCGTAGCCGTCCAGGGGGAGACCCAGTACTTC
CASSVAVQGETQYF
>few|TRBJ2-5|TRBV6-1|19|TRBD2
TGTGCCAGCAGTGAAACTAGCGGGGGGGCCGGTTTCAGCGGTCGGACCCAGTACTTC
CASSETSGGAGFSGRTQYF
>.|TRBJ2-7|TRBV28|13|.
TGTGCCAGCAGTTACGGTGTCTCCTACGAGCAGTACTTC
CASSYGVSYEQYF
>.|TRBJ1-2|TRBV23-1|17|.
TGCGCCAGCAGTGTGACAGCCTCATGCCATATTAACTATGGCTACACCTTC
CASSVTASCHINYGYTF
>.|TRBJ1-2|TRBV7-8|14|.
TGTGCCAGCAGCGGACTGGGAGCTAACTATGGCTACACCTTC
CASSGLGANYGYTF
>once|TRBJ2-5|TRBV15|14|TRBD1
TGTGCCACCAGCAGACGGACAGGGGGTGTTACCCAGTACTTC
CATSRRTGGVTQYF
>few|TRBJ2-1|TRBV10-2|17|TRBD2
TGCGCCAGCAGTGAGAGAAAGGGACTAGCGGGCCACAATGAGCAGTTCTTC
CASSERKGLAGHNEQFF
>.|TRBJ1-1|TRBV7-9|16|.
TGTTCCAGCAGCACAGCCGAACAGGGCATGAACACTGAAGCTTTCTTT
CSSSTAEQGMNTEAFF
>.|TRBJ2-2|TRBV2|14|TRBD2
TGTGCCAGCACCTACAGCGGGAGTGGCGGGGAGCTGTTTTTT
CASTYSGSGGELFF
>.|TRBJ1-1|TRBV9|13|.
TGTGCCAGCAGCGTGAGATTGAACACTGAAGCTTTCTTT
CASSVRLNTEAFF
>.|TRBJ1-5|TRBV5-5|15|.
TGTGCCAGCAGCACAAGGGAGGGAACATGGCAGCCCCAGCATTTT
CASSTREGTWQPQHF
>.|TRBJ1-2|TRBV19|13|TRBD1
TGTGCCAGTACCCTACAGGGGGCGGGCGGCTACACCTTC
CASTLQGAGGYTF
>.|TRBJ2-2|TRBV7-2|19|TRBD2
TGTGCCAGCAGCTCCCAGGGTAGCGGGGGGGCTTCTGGCACCGGGGAGCTGTTTTTT
CASSSQGSGGASGTGELFF
>.|TRBJ1-2|TRBV5-1|14|.
TGCGCCAGCAGCCCCCCTCGAGGGGGCTATGGCTACACCTTC
CASSPPRGGYGYTF
>.|TRBJ2-2|TRBV19|13|.
TGTGCCAGTAGTATATCTGACACCGGGGAGCTGTTTTTT
CASSISDTGELFF
>.|TRBJ1-5|TRBV29-1|13|.
TGCAGCGTTGAAGATCGGGAGGGAATGCCCCAGCATTTT
CSVEDREGMPQHF
>.|TRBJ2-3|TRBV19|16|TRBD1
TGTGCCAGTAGTAGACAAAAGGACAGGGGGGGGGATACGCAGTATTTT
CASSRQKDRGGDTQYF
>.|TRBJ1-2|TRBV7-3|13|TRBD1
TGTGCCAGCAGCCCGAGACAGGGTGGCGGCTACACCTTC
CASSPRQGGGYTF
>.|TRBJ2-5|TRBV7-9|16|.
TGTTCCAGCAGCTCCCGTGGGAACAGGGCGACGGAGACCCAGTACTTC
CSSSSRGNRATETQYF
>.|TRBJ1-3|TRBV4-2|15|.
TGTGCCAGCAGCCAAGCAGGGATCTCTGGAAACACCATATATTTT
CASSQAGISGNTIYF
>.|TRBJ1-1|TRBV7-3|14|.
TGTGCCAGCAGCTTAATGTTGGGGGCCAGTGAAGCTTTCTTT
CASSLMLGASEAFF
>.|TRBJ1-1|TRBV5-1|12|TRBD1
TGCGCCAGCAGCCTAGGACAGGGGGAAGCTTTCTTT
CASSLGQGEAFF
>.|TRBJ2-7|TRBV4-2|15|.
TGTGCCAGCAGCCAAGAACGGTCCAGCGACTACGAGCAGTACTTC
CASSQERSSDYEQYF
>.|TRBJ2-2|TRBV27|15|TRBD1
TGTGCCAGCCGTCCGGGACAGGCGAACACCGGGGAGCTGTTTTTT
CASRPGQANTGELFF
>.|TRBJ1-2|TRBV29-1|15|.
TGCAGCGTGGCCGAAACAGGGCGGGCTCCGGTTGGCTACACCTTC
CSVAETGRAPVGYTF
>.|TRBJ1-2|TRBV6-4|13|.
TGTGCCAGCACCGCTCTACAGGGATCAGAGCTCACCTTC
CASTALQGSELTF
>.|TRBJ1-5|TRBV5-1|15|.
TGCGCCAGCAGCCCCGGGACACAAAGCAATCAGCCCCAGCATTTT
CASSPGTQSNQPQHF
>.|TRBJ2-5|TRBV4-1|17|TRBD1
TGCGCCAGCAGCGGAGGCTCCGGGACAGGGTTGCGAGAGACCCAGTACTTC
CASSGGSGTGLRETQYF
>.|TRBJ2-2|TRBV4-2|17|TRBD1
TGTGCCAGCAGCCAAGAATCCGGGACAGCGAACACCGGGGAGCTGTTTTTT
CASSQESGTANTGELFF
>.|TRBJ1-5|TRBV6-1|18|TRBD1
TGTGCCAGCAGTGAAAAGCCCCCCACAGGGGGGAACAATCAGCCCCAGCATTTT
CASSEKPPTGGNNQPQHF
>.|TRBJ1-1|TRBV4-1|16|.
TGCGCCAGCAGCCAAGTTTCGGCAGGGGCGAACACTGAAGCTTTCTTT
CASSQVSAGANTEAFF
>.|TRBJ2-1|TRBV7-9|11|TRBD2
TGTGCCAGCAGTGAGGCGGGAGTGTCTTTCTTC
CASSEAGVSFF
>.|TRBJ2-7|TRBV6-5|12|.
TGTGCCAGCAGAAAATCAGCCTACGAGCAGTACTTC
CASRKSAYEQYF
>.|TRBJ1-5|TRBV27|14|TRBD1
TGTGCCAGCAGTTTAACAGGGGACATACGGCCCCAGCATTTT
CASSLTGDIRPQHF
>.|TRBJ2-3|TRBV5-8|14|.
TGTGCCAGCAGCTTGGCACAGGACACAGATACGCAGTATTTT
CASSLAQDTDTQYF
>few|TRBJ1-2|TRBV19|23|.
TGTGCCAGTAGTATACAACCCATGATTGACAGGTCCCAACCAGCTCGAAAGGGGTATGGCTACACCTTC
CASSIQPMIDRSQPARKGYGYTF
>.|TRBJ2-3|TRBV10-1|18|.
TGCGCCAGCAGTGAAGACCGGTTGGGAGCGTCTAGCACAGATACGCAGTATTTT
CASSEDRLGASSTDTQYF
>.|TRBJ2-7|TRBV28|13|TRBD1
TGTGCCAGCAGGCCGACAGGGGTATACGAGCAGTACTTC
CASRPTGVYEQYF